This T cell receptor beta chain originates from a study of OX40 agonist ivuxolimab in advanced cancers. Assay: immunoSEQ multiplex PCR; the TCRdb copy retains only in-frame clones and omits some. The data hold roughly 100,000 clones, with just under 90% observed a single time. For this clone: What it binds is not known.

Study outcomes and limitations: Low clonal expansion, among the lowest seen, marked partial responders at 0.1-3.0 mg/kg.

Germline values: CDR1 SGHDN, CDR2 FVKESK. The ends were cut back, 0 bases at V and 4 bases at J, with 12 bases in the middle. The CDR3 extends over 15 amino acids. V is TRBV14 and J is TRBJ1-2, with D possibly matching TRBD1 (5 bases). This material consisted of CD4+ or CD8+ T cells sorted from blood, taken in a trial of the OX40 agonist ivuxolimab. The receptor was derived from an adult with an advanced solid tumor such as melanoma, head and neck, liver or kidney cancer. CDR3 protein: CASSQDARGLYGYTF. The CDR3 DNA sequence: TGTGCCAGCAGCCAAGATGCTAGGGGACTCTATGGCTACACCTTC.